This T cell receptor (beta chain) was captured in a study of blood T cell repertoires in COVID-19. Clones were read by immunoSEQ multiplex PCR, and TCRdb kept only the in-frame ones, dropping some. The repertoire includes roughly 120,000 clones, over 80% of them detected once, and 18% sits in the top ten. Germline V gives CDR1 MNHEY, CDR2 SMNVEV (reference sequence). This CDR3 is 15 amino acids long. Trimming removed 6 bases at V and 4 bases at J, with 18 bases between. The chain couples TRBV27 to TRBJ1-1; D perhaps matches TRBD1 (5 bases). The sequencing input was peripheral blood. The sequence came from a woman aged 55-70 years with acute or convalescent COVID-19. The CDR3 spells CASRRSGLPLTEAFF. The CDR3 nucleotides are TGTGCCAGCAGGCGCTCGGGACTACCACTCACTGAAGCTTTCTTT.